The source of this T cell receptor (beta chain) is a study of molecular identifiers for immune sequencing clone quantification. Overall study: Within a replicate experiment, RNA obtained from either approximately 22,000 or 94,000 naive CD8 cells was divided into five aliquots, and four of those aliquots were then sequenced.

Listed TCR primers, together with previously described methods, were used for the bulk TCR libraries. In TCRdb, the PCR reads were re-called with MiXCR into one record per CDR3 protein. This table has 90,000 or so distinct CDR3 sequences, over 20% appearing once. The CDR3 is 14 amino acids. Germline CDR1 reads SGHNT; CDR2 reads YENEEA. Trimming cost V 7 bases and J 2 bases, with 11 bases left between them. The chain joins TRBV11-3 to TRBJ2-2; D gene ambiguous. The source of this sequence is a human donor in good health. Some libraries in this study had Jurkat cell RNA spiked in. The sequenced sample was naive CD8+ T cells from blood, with Jurkat cell RNA spiked in. The subset: FACS-sorted CD8+CD4-CCR7+CD45RA+ naive T cells. The CDR3 sequence is CASTEEGNTGELFF. The CDR3 DNA follows: TGTGCCAGCACCGAGGAAGGCAACACCGGGGAGCTGTTTTTT.